Listed below are T cell receptor beta chains from one sample, sequenced in a study of blood T cell repertoires in COVID-19. Profiled with immunoSEQ multiplex PCR; TCRdb holds only in-frame clones, not every one. The sample has around 440,000 clones, more than 70% seen once. What was sequenced was peripheral blood. These receptor sequences come from a woman between 45 and 60 years old with COVID-19, enrolled during active disease. Each CDR3 is given with its conserved first and last residue. Fields, in order: D gene, J gene, V gene, clone size, CDR3 protein, CDR3 DNA. The D gene is left open where the match is weak. Part of the rows lack a size; the others show once, few, many or a class for expanded clones.

>TRBD1|TRBJ1-2|TRBV27|-
CATSDFQGDGYTF
TGTGCCACCTCCGACTTTCAGGGGGATGGCTACACCTTC
>-|TRBJ1-1|TRBV9|-
CASSGLQGPEPFF
TGTGCCAGCAGCGGCCTACAGGGCCCCGAGCCTTTCTTT
>TRBD1|TRBJ1-2|TRBV2|-
CASRPGQGLGGYTF
TGTGCCAGCAGGCCGGGACAGGGCCTGGGAGGCTACACCTTC
>-|TRBJ2-7|TRBV5-4|-
CASSGEPTYEQYF
TGTGCCAGCAGCGGAGAGCCGACCTACGAGCAGTACTTC
>-|TRBJ2-7|TRBV5-1|-
CASSLGNGNEQYF
TGCGCCAGCAGCTTGGGCAACGGGAACGAGCAGTACTTC
>-|TRBJ2-3|TRBV5-1|few
CASSLAQATDTQYF
TGCGCCAGCAGCTTGGCGCAAGCCACAGATACGCAGTATTTT
>TRBD1|TRBJ2-3|TRBV24-1|once
CATSDPRDRSFDTQYF
TGTGCCACCAGTGACCCCCGGGACAGATCGTTTGATACGCAGTATTTT
>TRBD1|TRBJ2-1|TRBV28|-
CASSRDRATGNEQFF
TGTGCCAGCAGTCGGGACAGGGCGACGGGCAATGAGCAGTTCTTC
>-|TRBJ2-2|TRBV27|-
CASSLSYTGELFF
TGTGCCAGCAGTTTATCCTACACCGGGGAGCTGTTTTTT
>-|TRBJ1-2|TRBV11-2|-
CASSLESPGQAINYGYTF
TGTGCCAGCAGCTTAGAATCCCCTGGCCAGGCTATCAACTATGGCTACACCTTC
>TRBD1|TRBJ1-5|TRBV19|-
CASSIARDRVAQPQHF
TGTGCCAGTAGTATAGCCCGGGACAGGGTAGCTCAGCCCCAGCATTTT
>-|TRBJ1-1|TRBV6-1|-
CASSEREITEAFF
TGTGCCAGCAGTGAACGGGAGATAACTGAAGCTTTCTTT
>-|TRBJ1-1|TRBV20-1|-
CSARQNTEAFF
TGCAGTGCTAGACAAAACACTGAAGCTTTCTTT
>-|TRBJ1-4|TRBV5-1|-
CASSLTPTNEKLFF
TGCGCCAGCAGCTTAACACCCACTAATGAAAAACTGTTTTTT
>-|TRBJ1-2|TRBV6-1|-
CASSEMYRDYGYTF
TGTGCCAGCAGTGAAATGTACAGGGACTATGGCTACACCTTC
>-|TRBJ1-1|TRBV10-3|-
CAISITGLEAEAFF
TGTGCCATCAGTATTACAGGGTTGGAGGCTGAAGCTTTCTTT
>TRBD1|TRBJ2-1|TRBV18|-
CASSSTRDSIRYNEQFF
TGTGCCAGCTCATCCACCCGGGACAGCATTCGATACAATGAGCAGTTCTTC
>-|TRBJ2-3|TRBV15|once
CATSRAQPVLGGTDTQYF
TGTGCCACCAGCAGAGCCCAACCCGTCCTAGGGGGCACAGATACGCAGTATTTT
>TRBD1|TRBJ1-2|TRBV7-3|once
CASSPGTDYGYTF
TGTGCCAGCAGCCCAGGGACAGACTATGGCTACACCTTC
>-|TRBJ1-1|TRBV3-1/TRBV3-2|-
CASTPSEGSAEAFF
TGTGCCAGCACCCCTTCCGAGGGTTCGGCTGAAGCTTTCTTT
>TRBD1|TRBJ1-1|TRBV9|-
CASSLSQGGHTEAFF
TGTGCCAGCAGCCTCTCACAAGGGGGCCACACTGAAGCTTTCTTT
>-|TRBJ2-6|TRBV24-1|-
CATSGSAGETGANVLTF
TGTGCCACCAGTGGTTCTGCAGGGGAAACCGGGGCCAACGTCCTGACTTTC
>TRBD1|TRBJ2-2|TRBV13|-
CASSPDRDTGELFF
TGTGCCAGCAGCCCCGACAGGGACACCGGGGAGCTGTTTTTT